The entry that follows covers one T cell receptor (beta chain) sequence. This sample was taken from a study of pediatric ulcerative colitis. This was a survey-level run. Clones were read by immunoSEQ multiplex PCR, and TCRdb kept only the in-frame ones, dropping some. The table has tens of thousands of clones, more than 75% seen once. The CDR3 contains 17 residues. V gave up 5 bases and J gave up 2 bases, with 21 bases separating them. Germline V lookup: CDR1 SGHVS, CDR2 FQNEAQ. The sample consisted of blood. The clonotype was recovered from a boy aged 5-17 years with severe ulcerative colitis. The chain recombines TRBV7-8 with TRBJ1-1; D may be TRBD1 (6 bases). This CDR3 reads CASSQRGAGAINTEAFF. The CDR3 bases are TGTGCCAGCAGCCAGAGGGGGGCAGGGGCTATTAACACTGAAGCTTTCTTT.